The clone carrying this TCR beta chain was found a few times. This entry comes from a study of T-cell reconstitution after alpha-beta-depleted transplantation in children. Unique molecular identifiers were built into the TCRbeta library. MiXCR, run by TCRdb on the PCR reads, gives a single entry per CDR3 protein. This table holds around 960,000 distinct CDR3 sequences, roughly 31% found once. The trim removed 8 bases at V and 5 bases at J, leaving 12 bases unmatched. The CDR3 runs 15 residues. CDR1 and CDR2 from the germline V gene are KGHDR and SFDVKD. This receptor was identified in a boy in the first two years of life who had a stem cell transplant for SCID, so the T cells may come from the graft donor. The chain carries TRBV24-1 and TRBJ2-7; 9 bases are shared with TRBD1. The specimen comprised PBMCs, mostly from graft donor cells, sampled 360 days after TCRalphabeta/CD19-depleted stem cell transplant. The CDR3 coding sequence is TGTGCCACCAATACTACCGGGACAGGGAGAAACGAGCAGTACTTC. Amino acids: CATNTTGTGRNEQYF.